Below are 20 T cell receptor beta chains sequenced from a single sample in a study of neoadjuvant anti-PD-1 for oral cavity cancer. Time point given: after neoadjuvant nivolumab, at surgical resection. The table came from immunoSEQ multiplex PCR; TCRdb's copy has only in-frame clones and leaves some out. The sample has 1,400 to 1,500 clones, about 63% seen once. This specimen consisted of tumor tissue, obtained after nivolumab (anti-PD-1) treatment. The receptors derive from a person aged 35 to 85 with oral cavity squamous cell carcinoma.

The chain couples TRBV2 to TRBJ1-2; 9 bases are shared with TRBD1. Trimming took 5 bases from V and 3 from J; bases not matched to a gene: 4. This CDR3 is built from 14 residues. Germline CDR1 and CDR2: SNHLY and FYNNEI. CDR3 in amino acids: CASSWGQGHYGYTF. The CDR3, as DNA: TGTGCCAGCAGTTGGGGACAGGGACACTATGGCTACACCTTC.

The chain joins TRBV11-2 to TRBJ2-5; 7 bases line up with TRBD2. The CDR3 consists of 14 residues. Germline V gives CDR1 SGHAT, CDR2 FQNNGV. Trimming cost V 0 bases and J 3 bases; bases outside gene matches: 1. CDR3 loop: CASSLDGGEETQYF. For the CDR3, the DNA is TGTGCCAGCAGCTTAGATGGGGGGGAAGAGACCCAGTACTTC.

About this clone itself: Other DNA sequences from this sample encode an identical CDR3 as well. Here the CDR3 reads CASSQGQGWEQYF. The CDR3 DNA follows: TGTGCCAGCAGCCAGGGACAGGGCTGGGAGCAGTACTTC. The V call is TRBV11-2, the J call TRBJ2-7; 9 bases align to TRBD1. This CDR3 region has 13 residues. V lost 5 bases, J lost 7 bases, and 6 bases stayed unmatched. The germline CDR1 and CDR2 sequences are SGHAT and FQNNGV.

The chain has TRBV6-6 and TRBJ1-2; D call uncertain. From germline, CDR1 is MNHNY and CDR2 SVGAGI (reference sequence). The CDR3 runs 14 residues. Trimming cost V 1 base and J 5 bases, with 11 bases left between them. This CDR3 reads CASSYLGSLYGYTF. In nucleotides, the CDR3 is TGTGCCAGCAGTTACTTAGGGTCTTTATATGGCTACACCTTC.

The chain recombines TRBV30 with TRBJ2-7, with no clear D. In germline, CDR1 is GTSNPN, CDR2 SVGIG (reference sequence). The V end was cut by 2 bases, the J end by 8 bases, with 13 bases between. This CDR3 comprises 12 residues. CDR3 amino acids: CAWSPVDQKQYF. CDR3 DNA sequence: TGTGCCTGGAGTCCCGTAGACCAGAAGCAGTACTTC.

The V call is TRBV10-3, the J call TRBJ2-5; 8 positions match TRBD1. V shed 8 bases and J 5 bases; nucleotides not matched to a gene: 10. This CDR3 is built from 14 residues. Germline V gene data show CDR1 as ENHRY and CDR2 as SYGVKD. CDR3: CAIGGRGREETQYF. The CDR3 DNA follows: TGTGCCATCGGCGGCAGGGGGCGCGAGGAGACCCAGTACTTC.

The chain employs TRBV11-1 and TRBJ2-1, with D possibly matching TRBD2 (6 bases). With 3 bases removed from V and 2 bases from J, the gap between germline ends came to 11 bases. The CDR3 consists of 15 residues. CDR1 is SGHAT and CDR2 is FQDESV in the germline V gene (reference sequence). DNA of the CDR3: TGTGCCAGCAGCTTTAGGCGGGATCCCTACAATGAGCAGTTCTTC. Translating gives CASSFRRDPYNEQFF.

This clone showed up just a few times. The chain has TRBV7-9 and TRBJ1-1; 7 positions agree with TRBD1. In germline, CDR1 is SEHNR, CDR2 FQNEAQ (reference sequence). This CDR3 region has 15 residues. J was trimmed by 5 bases and V by 2 bases; bases with no gene match: 8. The CDR3 is CASSLQGGGGTEAFF. In nucleotides, the CDR3 is TGTGCCAGCAGCTTACAGGGGGGCGGAGGGACTGAAGCTTTCTTT.

The chain couples TRBV6-5 to TRBJ1-2; no clear D. V lost 7 bases, J lost 5 bases, and 17 bases lay in between. In germline, CDR1 is MNHEY, CDR2 SVGAGI. The CDR3 runs 14 residues. The CDR3 DNA reads as TGTGCCAGCAACGAGGGAGGGAAGTCTTATGGCTACACCTTC. Residues: CASNEGGKSYGYTF.

The V gene is TRBV6-5, the J gene TRBJ2-7; the D gene could be TRBD1 or TRBD2 (5 bases each). Germline CDR1 is MNHEY and CDR2 is SVGAGI. V lost 0 bases to trimming and J lost 6 bases, with 12 bases between them. The CDR3 consists of 14 residues. The DNA of the CDR3 is TGTGCCAGCAGTTACTCAGGGGAGAGGGGCGAGCAGTACTTC. Residues: CASSYSGERGEQYF.

The chain links TRBV5-1 to TRBJ1-2; D unresolved. Deletions cut 1 base from V and 5 bases from J, with 9 bases between. Germline-derived CDR1 and CDR2 are SGHRS and YFSETQ. This CDR3 region has 13 residues. DNA of the CDR3: TGCGCCAGCAGCTTGCAAGGCGGGTATGGCTACACCTTC. This sequence encodes CASSLQGGYGYTF.

J is TRBJ1-1 and V is TRBV30, with 7 bases aligning to TRBD1. This CDR3 is built from 12 residues. V gave up 8 bases and J gave up 4 bases; unmatched junction bases: 7. Germline assignment: CDR1 GTSNPN and CDR2 SVGIG (reference sequence). As DNA, the CDR3 is TGTGCCCGAGACAGGGTCGGCACTGAAGCTTTCTTT. Protein sequence: CARDRVGTEAFF.

V and J are TRBV27 and TRBJ2-1, with a weak D call TRBD2 (6 bases). Trimming left V 5 bases short and J 8 bases short, with 13 bases between. This CDR3 spans 13 amino acids. Germline assignment: CDR1 MNHEY and CDR2 SMNVEV (reference sequence). The CDR3 loop is CASSPWEDDEQFF. DNA for the CDR3: TGTGCCAGCAGTCCCTGGGAGGACGATGAGCAGTTCTTC.

CDR3 residues: CASSWGTAERQETQYF. The CDR3 region has the DNA TGTGCCAGCAGCTGGGGCACAGCGGAGCGCCAAGAGACCCAGTACTTC. The chain is built from TRBV7-9 and TRBJ2-5; D assignment may be TRBD1 or TRBD2 (5 bases each). V gave up 4 bases and J gave up 1 base, with 16 bases separating them. Germline-derived CDR1 and CDR2 are SEHNR and FQNEAQ (reference sequence). There are 16 residues in the CDR3.

The J gene is TRBJ1-2, the V gene TRBV27; weak D call: TRBD1 (6 bases). Germline CDR1 is MNHEY and CDR2 is SMNVEV (reference sequence). The CDR3 spans 15 residues. V was shortened by 1 base and J by 2 bases, with 11 bases between the two germline ends. Here the CDR3 reads CASSLFFGGNYGYTF. DNA for the CDR3: TGTGCCAGCAGTTTATTTTTCGGGGGCAACTATGGCTACACCTTC.

The chain joins TRBV27 to TRBJ2-7; perhaps TRBD1 as D (5 bases). CDR1 is MNHEY and CDR2 is SMNVEV in the germline V gene (reference sequence). The CDR3 is 13 residues long. The CDR3 DNA reads TGTGCAACACGGCTTGGACACGACTACGAGCAGTACTTC. It specifies CATRLGHDYEQYF.

This sequence joins TRBV5-4 and TRBJ2-2; either TRBD1 or TRBD2 may supply D (5 bases each). The germline V gene encodes CDR1 SGHNT and CDR2 YYREEE (reference sequence). Trimming cost V 7 bases and J 6 bases, with 13 bases left between them. The CDR3 consists of 13 residues. The CDR3 spells CASRRGMAGELFF. The CDR3 region has the DNA TGTGCCAGCCGACGGGGCATGGCCGGGGAGCTGTTTTTT.

The gene calls are TRBV28 and TRBJ2-7, with TRBD1 as a possible D gene (6 bases). The V end lost 6 bases, the J end lost 0 bases, and 6 bases lay between the germline ends. There are 12 residues in the CDR3. The V gene's germline CDR1 is MDHEN and CDR2 SYDVKM. The CDR3 is CASRGGSYEQYF. DNA for the CDR3: TGTGCCAGCAGAGGGGGCTCCTACGAGCAGTACTTC.

The V and J genes are TRBV7-9 and TRBJ2-7; possibly TRBD2 for D (6 bases). The CDR3 has 14 amino acids. Germline V gene sequence: CDR1 SEHNR, CDR2 FQNEAQ (reference sequence). Trimming took off 3 bases at V and 2 bases at J, with 11 bases between the two ends. CDR3 nucleotide sequence: TGTGCCAGCAGCTTCCGGGACTTTACCTACGAGCAGTACTTC. This sequence encodes CASSFRDFTYEQYF.

As concerns this clone: A read error may produce the germline difference seen at one junction end. The chain joins TRBV29-1 to TRBJ1-4, with D possibly being TRBD1 (6 bases). CDR3 length: 9 amino acids. The germline gives CDR1 SQVTM, CDR2 ANQGSEA. In DNA form, the CDR3 reads TGCAGCGTACAGGGAAAAACTGTTTTT. It codes for CSVQGKTVF. The complete variable domain, with remaining parts taken from reference TRBV29-1 and TRBJ1-4, reads SAVISQKPSRDICQRGTSLTIQCQVDSQVTMMFWYRQQPGQSLTLIATANQGSEATYESGFVIDKFPISRPNLTFSTLTVSNMSPEDSSIYLCSVQGKTVFGSGTQLSVL.